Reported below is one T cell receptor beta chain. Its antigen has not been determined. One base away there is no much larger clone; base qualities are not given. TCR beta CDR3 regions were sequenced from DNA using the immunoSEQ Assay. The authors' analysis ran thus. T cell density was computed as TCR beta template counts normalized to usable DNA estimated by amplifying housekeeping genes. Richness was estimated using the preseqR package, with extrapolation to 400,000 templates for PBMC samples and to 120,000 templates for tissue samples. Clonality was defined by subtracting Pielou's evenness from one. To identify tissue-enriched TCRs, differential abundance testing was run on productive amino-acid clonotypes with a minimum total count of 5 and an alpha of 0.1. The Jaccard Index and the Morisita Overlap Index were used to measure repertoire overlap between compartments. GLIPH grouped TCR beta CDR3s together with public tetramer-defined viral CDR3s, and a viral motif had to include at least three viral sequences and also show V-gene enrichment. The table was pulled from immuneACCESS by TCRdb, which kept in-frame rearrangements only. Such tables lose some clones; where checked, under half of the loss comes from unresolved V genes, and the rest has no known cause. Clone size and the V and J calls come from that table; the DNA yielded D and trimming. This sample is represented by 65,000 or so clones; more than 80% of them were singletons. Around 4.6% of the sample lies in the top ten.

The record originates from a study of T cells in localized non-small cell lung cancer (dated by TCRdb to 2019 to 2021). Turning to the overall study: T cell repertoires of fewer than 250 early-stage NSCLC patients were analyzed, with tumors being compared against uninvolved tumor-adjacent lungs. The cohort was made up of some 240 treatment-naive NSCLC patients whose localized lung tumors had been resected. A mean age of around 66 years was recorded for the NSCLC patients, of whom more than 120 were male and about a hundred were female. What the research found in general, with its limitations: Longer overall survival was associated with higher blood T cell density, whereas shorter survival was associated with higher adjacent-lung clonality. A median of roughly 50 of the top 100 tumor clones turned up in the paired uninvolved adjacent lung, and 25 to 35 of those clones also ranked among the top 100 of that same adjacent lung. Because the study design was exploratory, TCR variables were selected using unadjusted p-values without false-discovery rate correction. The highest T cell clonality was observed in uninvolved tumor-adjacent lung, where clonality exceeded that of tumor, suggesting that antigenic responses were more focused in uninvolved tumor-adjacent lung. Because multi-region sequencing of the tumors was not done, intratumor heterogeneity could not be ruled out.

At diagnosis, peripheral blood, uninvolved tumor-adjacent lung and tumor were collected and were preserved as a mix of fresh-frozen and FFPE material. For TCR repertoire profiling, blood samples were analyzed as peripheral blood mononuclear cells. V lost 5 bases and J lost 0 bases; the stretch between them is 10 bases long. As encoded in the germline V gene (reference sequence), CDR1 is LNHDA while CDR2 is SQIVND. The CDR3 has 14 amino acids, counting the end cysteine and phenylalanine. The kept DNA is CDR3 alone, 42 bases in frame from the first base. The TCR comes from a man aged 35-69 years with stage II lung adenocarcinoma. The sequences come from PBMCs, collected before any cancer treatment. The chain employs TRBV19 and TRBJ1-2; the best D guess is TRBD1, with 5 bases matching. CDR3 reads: CASSLARANYGYTF. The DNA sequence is TGTGCCAGTAGTCTCGCCAGGGCTAACTATGGCTACACCTTC.